These 6 T cell receptor beta chains originate from one sample sequenced in a study of cytomegalovirus exposure and HLA in healthy donors. Sequencing used immunoSEQ multiplex PCR; TCRdb keeps in-frame clones, though not all of them. The profile shows 150,000 to 200,000 clones, roughly 84% of them singletons. The sequenced sample was PBMCs. The origin of the receptors is a man between 25 and 39 years old in good health and CMV-seropositive.

This clone showed up just once. The rearrangement links TRBV6-1 to TRBJ1-5; D remains ambiguous. CDR3 size: 14 residues. From germline, CDR1 is MNHNS and CDR2 SASEGT. V was trimmed by 4 bases and J by 1 base, leaving 8 bases between them. CDR3 coding DNA: TGTGCCAGCAGTGGGGCCGGCAGCAATCAGCCCCAGCATTTT. It codes for CASSGAGSNQPQHF.

This clone was observed a single time. The chain is built from TRBV9 and TRBJ2-5; a weak D match, TRBD2 (5 bases). The CDR3 is 15 residues long. CDR1 and CDR2 from the germline V gene are SGDLS and YYNGEE. The ends were cut back, 4 bases at V and 5 bases at J, with 18 bases in the middle. CDR3 amino acids: CASSPRTGRVETQYF. The CDR3 nucleotides are TGTGCCAGCAGCCCCCGGACGGGGAGAGTGGAGACCCAGTACTTC.

This chain uses TRBV28 with TRBJ2-2, with TRBD2 matching over 10 bases. This CDR3 contains 21 residues. J gave up 3 bases and V 5 bases, and 21 bases lay outside the gene matches. Per the germline V gene, CDR1 is MDHEN and CDR2 is SYDVKM. The CDR3 DNA is TGTGCCAGCAGTCCCCTCTACCTGGGTAGCGGGGGGTCCTTCCACACCGGGGAGCTGTTTTTT. Translated, it gives CASSPLYLGSGGSFHTGELFF.

This sequence joins TRBV6-4 and TRBJ2-3; a possible D gene is TRBD1 (6 bases). The CDR3 spans 14 residues. The V and J ends lost 0 bases and 6 bases respectively, with 10 bases between them. Germline V lookup: CDR1 MRHNA, CDR2 SNTAGT. The CDR3 bases are TGTGCCAGCAGTGACTCGCACAGGGCTGATACGCAGTATTTT. It codes for CASSDSHRADTQYF.

The CDR3 DNA reads TGTGCCAGCAGCGAGTCCCGAAGTACCGACAGGGGGCGCGTATACGAGCAGTACTTC. This gives the protein CASSESRSTDRGRVYEQYF. The J gene is TRBJ2-7, the V gene TRBV9, with 10 nucleotides matching TRBD1. The trim removed 3 bases at V and 4 bases at J, leaving 19 bases unmatched. The CDR3 runs to 19 residues. Per germline, CDR1 SGDLS and CDR2 YYNGEE.

In regard to this clone: Distinct nucleotide sequences in the sample also encode this CDR3. The chain couples TRBV7-2 to TRBJ2-7; 7 bases fit TRBD2. The germline gives CDR1 SGHTA, CDR2 FQGNSA. Germline trimming cut 1 base from V and 0 bases from J; bases unmatched to any gene: 0. The CDR3 covers 14 residues. CDR3 bases: TGTGCCAGCAGCTTAGGGACTAGCTCCTACGAGCAGTACTTC. Its protein is CASSLGTSSYEQYF.